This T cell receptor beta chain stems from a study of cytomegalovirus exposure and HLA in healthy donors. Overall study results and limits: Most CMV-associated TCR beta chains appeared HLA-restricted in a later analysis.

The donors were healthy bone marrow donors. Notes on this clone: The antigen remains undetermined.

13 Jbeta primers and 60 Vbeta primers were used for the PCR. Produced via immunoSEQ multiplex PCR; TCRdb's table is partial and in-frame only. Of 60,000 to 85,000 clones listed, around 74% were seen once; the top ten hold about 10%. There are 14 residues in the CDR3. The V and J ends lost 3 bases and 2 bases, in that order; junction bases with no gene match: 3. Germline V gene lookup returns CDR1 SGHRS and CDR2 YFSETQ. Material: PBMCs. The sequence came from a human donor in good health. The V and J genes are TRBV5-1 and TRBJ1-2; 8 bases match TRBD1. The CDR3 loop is CASSSDRVNYGYTF. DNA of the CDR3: TGCGCCAGCAGCTCGGACAGGGTAAACTATGGCTACACCTTC.